A selection of T cell receptor beta chains follows, all from one sample in a study of T cells in localized non-small cell lung cancer. TCRdb keeps only in-frame clones here, not all; method: immunoSEQ multiplex PCR. The sample carries roughly 77,000 clones, 88% recorded once. The source was peripheral blood, collected before any cancer treatment. Every receptor here comes from a woman aged 35-75 years with stage I squamous cell lung carcinoma. CDR3s include the opening cysteine and the closing phenylalanine or tryptophan. The D gene is left open where the match is weak.

j_call | d_call | v_call | cdr3_nt | cdr3_aa
TRBJ1-1 | . | TRBV18 | TGTGCCAGCTCACCGACAACTACCAACACTGAAGCTTTCTTT | CASSPTTTNTEAFF
TRBJ2-5 | TRBD1 | TRBV5-4 | TGTGCCAGCAGCCGGGACAGGGGGGAGACCCAGTACTTC | CASSRDRGETQYF
TRBJ1-2 | . | TRBV27 | TGTGCCAGCAGCCCCGCGTGGGGCGGCTACACCTTC | CASSPAWGGYTF
TRBJ1-5 | TRBD1 | TRBV12-5 | TGTGCTAGTGGTTTGGGGGACAGCCTCAATCAGCCCCAGCATTTT | CASGLGDSLNQPQHF
TRBJ1-6 | TRBD1 | TRBV19 | TGTGCCAGTAGTGCAACGACAGGGCCTAATTCACCCCTCCACTTT | CASSATTGPNSPLHF
TRBJ1-1 | . | TRBV5-6 | TGTGCCAGCAGCTTGAGTCAGTTGAACACTGAAGCTTTCTTT | CASSLSQLNTEAFF
TRBJ1-4 | . | TRBV6-5 | TGTGCCAGCAGTTACTCATTTCAGGGGACCAATGAAAAACTGTTTTTT | CASSYSFQGTNEKLFF
TRBJ2-3 | . | TRBV4-1 | TGCGCCAGCAGTTTCCGGGATACGCAGTATTTT | CASSFRDTQYF
TRBJ1-1 | . | TRBV10-1 | TGCGCCAGCGCCAAGCAGCAGGACACTGAAGCTTTCTTT | CASAKQQDTEAFF
TRBJ1-1 | . | TRBV7-9 | TGTGCCAGCAGCTTAGGGGGACATAATGAAGCTTTCTTT | CASSLGGHNEAFF
TRBJ1-6 | . | TRBV30 | TGTGCCTGGGCCGGGACGGGGAATTCACCCCTCCACTTT | CAWAGTGNSPLHF